This TCR beta chain came from a study of T cell responses to AZD1222 COVID-19 vaccine. Whole-study results and caveats: Recipients of AZD1222 seropositive at baseline numbered only five or six. It was only after the peak T cell response that any repertoires were sampled.

This CDR3 contains 14 residues. CDR1 and CDR2 (germline): MNHEY, SMNVEV (reference sequence). Trimming took off 5 bases at V and 4 bases at J, with 14 bases between the two ends. Points on this clone: Its matching antigen is unknown.

Only in-frame clones appear in the TCRdb table, and some are missing; sequencing was by immunoSEQ multiplex PCR. The top ten hold around 10% of the sample, which has about 86,000 clones, around 87% seen once. This receptor was taken from an adult who received the AZD1222 COVID-19 vaccine. Sequencing used peripheral blood, obtained 28 days after the second AZD1222 dose. The V and J genes are TRBV27 and TRBJ1-2, with D perhaps TRBD1 (5 bases). As DNA, the CDR3 is TGTGCCAGCAGTATTCAGGGTGGAACCTATGGCTACACCTTC. Encoded protein: CASSIQGGTYGYTF.